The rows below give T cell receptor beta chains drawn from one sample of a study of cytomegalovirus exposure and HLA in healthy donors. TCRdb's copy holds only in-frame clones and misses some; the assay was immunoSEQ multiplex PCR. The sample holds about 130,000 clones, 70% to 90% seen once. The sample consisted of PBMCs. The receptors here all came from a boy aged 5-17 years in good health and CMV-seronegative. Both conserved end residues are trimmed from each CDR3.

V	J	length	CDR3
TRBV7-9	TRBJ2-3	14	ASRPSRLVNSDTQY
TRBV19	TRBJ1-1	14	ATSLKGREGGTEAF
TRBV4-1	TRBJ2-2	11	ASSETGAGELF
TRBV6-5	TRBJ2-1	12	ASGSGSPSNEQF
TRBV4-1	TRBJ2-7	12	ASSRSGTSREQY
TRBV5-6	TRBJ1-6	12	ASSPVVRNSPLH
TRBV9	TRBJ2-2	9	ASSSSGELF
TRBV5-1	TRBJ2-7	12	ASSQGTGGYEQY
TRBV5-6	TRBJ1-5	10	ASSVQNQPQH
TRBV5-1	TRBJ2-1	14	ASSFGLQREGNEQF
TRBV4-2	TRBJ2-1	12	ASSQEAPGNEQF
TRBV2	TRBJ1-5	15	ASSGGFGQTSNQPQH
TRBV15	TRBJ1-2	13	ATSTLTEPNYGYT
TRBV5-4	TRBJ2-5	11	ASSLRTGDLLY
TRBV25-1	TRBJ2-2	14	ASSGIAGGNTGELF
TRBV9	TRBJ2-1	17	ASSVSHPISGRGSNEQF
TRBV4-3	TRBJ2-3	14	ASSQVTGLTTDTQY
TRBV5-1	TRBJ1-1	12	ASSHGDRETEAF
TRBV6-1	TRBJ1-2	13	ASSELGDSPYGYT
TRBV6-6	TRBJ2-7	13	ASSLGTGGIYEQY
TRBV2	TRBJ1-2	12	ASFGTRERGGYT
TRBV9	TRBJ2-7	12	ARTKDRELYEQY
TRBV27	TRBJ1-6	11	ATSQGYNSPLH
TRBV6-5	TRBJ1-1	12	ASSPRPRGTEAF
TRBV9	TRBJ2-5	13	ASSVEWRGQETQY
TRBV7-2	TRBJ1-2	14	ASSALPGFQNYGYT
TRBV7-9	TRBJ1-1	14	ASSFPDRGQDTEAF
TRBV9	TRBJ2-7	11	ASSPQISYEQY
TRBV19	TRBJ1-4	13	ASSRGFATNEKLF
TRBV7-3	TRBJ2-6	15	ASSSRGDLSGANVLT
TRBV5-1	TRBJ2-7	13	ASSPIDRDGYEQY
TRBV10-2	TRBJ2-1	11	ASSEAVDGTRV
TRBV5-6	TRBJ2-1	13	ASSLDRVNGNEQF
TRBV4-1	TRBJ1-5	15	ASSQDLEGRSNQPQH
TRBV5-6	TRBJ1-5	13	ASSLAAGNNQPQH
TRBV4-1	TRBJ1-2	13	ASSHTTGSNYGYT
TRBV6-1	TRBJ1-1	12	ASSYQGGNTEAF
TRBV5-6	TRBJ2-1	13	ASSLIGQGYNEQF
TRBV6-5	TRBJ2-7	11	ASSWREGGEQY
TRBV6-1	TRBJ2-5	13	ASRQTRTGGETQY
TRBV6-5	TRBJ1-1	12	ASSYSVRYTEAF
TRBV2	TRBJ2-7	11	ASSEVNRGEQY
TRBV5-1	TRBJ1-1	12	ASSGGQMNTEAF